This T cell receptor beta chain was profiled in a study of blood T cell repertoires in COVID-19 (dated by TCRdb to the early 2020s). General notes on the study: Collaborator samples came from the United States, Italy and Spain and covered acute and convalescent phases of COVID-19. Where available, HLA class I and class II types were taken from metadata supplied by the sample provider and were not determined by assay-based typing. The repertoires were released in a freely available public database intended as a resource for research on the immune response to SARS-CoV-2. Subjects who had been exposed to COVID-19, were actively infected with it, or had recovered from it provided the deeply sampled blood TCRbeta repertoires that made up the dataset. The prospective study material was composed of cDNA or gDNA derived from T cells, B-cell-depleted T cells, or PBMCs. Sample metadata almost always included a de-identified subject ID, COVID-19 status, age in years and sex. The samples were drawn from the first 160 participants of the ongoing ImmuneRACE study and from 950 to 1,500 subjects provided by 6 global collaborators.

Collaborating institutions collected whole blood in K2EDTA tubes following their own protocols. For TCRbeta analysis, collaborators shipped samples as frozen whole blood, isolated PBMCs, or DNA extracted from either of those sample types. The immunoSEQ Assay, a bias-controlled multiplex PCR, was used to amplify TCRbeta CDR3 regions from genomic DNA. The original methods were these. The number of nucleated cells in each sample was estimated from the amplification of reference gene primers within the assay. To quantify the absolute abundance of each unique TCRbeta CDR3 rearrangement, sequence reads were collapsed and filtered. Productive Simpson clonality was computed per sample as the square root of Simpson's diversity index over productive rearrangements. TCRdb's version of the immuneACCESS table is confined to in-frame rearrangements and falls short of the full clone set. An unresolved V gene accounts for under half of the shortfall where checked; the remainder is of unknown origin. That table supplies the V and J calls and clone size; D and trimming were determined from the DNA. For this sample there are approximately 71,000 clones; about 74% appear just once. Approximately 23% of the sample is in the top ten clones.

Of note for this clone: The antigen this receptor binds is unknown. It has no much larger one-base neighbor in the sample; base qualities were not kept.

CDR1 is given as LGHNA and CDR2 as YSLEER, both from the germline V gene. V drops 0 bases and J drops 4 bases, leaving 15 bases in between. Spanning cysteine to phenylalanine, the CDR3 consists of 16 amino acids. Only CDR3 DNA remains: 48 bases, in frame from the first base. General findings and caveats noted by the study authors: The quantity of clinical and demographic metadata differed by source and by participant and was supplied without curation.

The sequencing input was peripheral blood. The receptor was isolated from a human donor in a cohort sampled during active COVID-19. The chain couples TRBV4-3 to TRBJ2-5, with TRBD1 perhaps the D gene, on 7 matching bases. The DNA sequence is TGCGCCAGCAGCCAAGATTACCAGGGGGGACGAGAGACCCAGTACTTC. It encodes CASSQDYQGGRETQYF.